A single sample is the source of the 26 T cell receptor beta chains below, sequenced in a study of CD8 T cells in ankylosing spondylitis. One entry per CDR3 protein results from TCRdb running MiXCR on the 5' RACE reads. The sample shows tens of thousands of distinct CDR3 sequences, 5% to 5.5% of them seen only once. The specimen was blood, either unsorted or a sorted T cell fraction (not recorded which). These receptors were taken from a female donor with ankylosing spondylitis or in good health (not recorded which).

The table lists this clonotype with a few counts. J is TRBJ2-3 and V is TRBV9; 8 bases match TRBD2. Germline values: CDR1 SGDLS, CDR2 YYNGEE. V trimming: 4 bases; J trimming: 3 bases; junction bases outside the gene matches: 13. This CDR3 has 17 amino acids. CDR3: CASSSSLERERTDTQYF. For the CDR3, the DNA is TGTGCCAGCAGCTCTTCGCTGGAGCGGGAGAGAACAGATACGCAGTATTTT.

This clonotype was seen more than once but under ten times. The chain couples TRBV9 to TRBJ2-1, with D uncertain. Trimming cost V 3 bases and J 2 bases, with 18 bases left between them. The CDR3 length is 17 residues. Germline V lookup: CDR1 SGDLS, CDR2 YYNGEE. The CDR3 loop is CASSGGGLGIAYNEQFF. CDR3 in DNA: TGTGCCAGCAGCGGGGGTGGTTTGGGTATCGCCTACAATGAGCAGTTCTTC.

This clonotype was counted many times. As DNA, the CDR3 is TGTGCCAGCAGCGTAGAGCTGAGGAGCTCCTACAATGAGCAGTTCTTC. Translation: CASSVELRSSYNEQFF. V usage is TRBV9 and J usage is TRBJ2-1; D is undetermined. This CDR3 has 16 amino acids. Trimming removed 0 bases from V and 0 bases from J, with 10 bases in between. Germline V gene data show CDR1 as SGDLS and CDR2 as YYNGEE.

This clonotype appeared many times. CDR3 bases: TGTGCCAGCAGCAGGGGACAGACGGCTGAAGCTTTCTTT. As protein: CASSRGQTAEAFF. The V gene is TRBV9, the J gene TRBJ1-1; 7 bases are shared with TRBD1. Germline V lookup: CDR1 SGDLS, CDR2 YYNGEE. The CDR3 has 13 residues. V shed 4 bases and J 6 bases; nucleotides not matched to a gene: 6.

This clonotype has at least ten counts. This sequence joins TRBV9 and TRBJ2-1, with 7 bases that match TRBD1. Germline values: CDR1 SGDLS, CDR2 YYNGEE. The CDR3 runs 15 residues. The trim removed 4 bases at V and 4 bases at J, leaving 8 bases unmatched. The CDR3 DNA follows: TGTGCCAGCAGCAAACAGGGGACGGAGTACAATGAGCAGTTCTTC. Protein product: CASSKQGTEYNEQFF.

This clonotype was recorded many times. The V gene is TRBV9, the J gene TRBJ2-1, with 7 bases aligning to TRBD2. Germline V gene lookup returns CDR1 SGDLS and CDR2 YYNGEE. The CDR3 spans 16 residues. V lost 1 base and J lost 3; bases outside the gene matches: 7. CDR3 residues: CASSVSGGRDYNEQFF. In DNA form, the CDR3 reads TGTGCCAGCAGCGTATCGGGGGGACGGGACTACAATGAGCAGTTCTTC.

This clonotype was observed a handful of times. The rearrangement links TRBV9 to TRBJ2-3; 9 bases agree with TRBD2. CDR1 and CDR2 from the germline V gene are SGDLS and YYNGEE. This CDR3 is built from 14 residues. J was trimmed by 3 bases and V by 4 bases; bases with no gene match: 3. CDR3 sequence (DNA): TGTGCCAGCAGCACCGGACTAGCGACAGATACGCAGTATTTT. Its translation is CASSTGLATDTQYF.

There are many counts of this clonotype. The CDR3 DNA reads as TGTGCCAGCAGCCCCGCAGGGACGTCCTACGAGCAGTACTTC. Protein sequence: CASSPAGTSYEQYF. This sequence joins TRBV9 and TRBJ2-7; D may be TRBD1 or TRBD2 (5 bases each). Trimming pared 4 bases from V and 1 base from J, leaving 12 bases between. Germline V CDR1 and CDR2: SGDLS, YYNGEE. This CDR3 has 14 residues.

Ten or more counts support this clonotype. CDR3 nucleotides: TGTGCCAGCAGCGTCTCCGGGACAGTTAACTATGGCTACACCTTC. This codes for CASSVSGTVNYGYTF. The chain uses TRBV9 and TRBJ1-2; 7 bases line up with TRBD1. CDR1 and CDR2 from the germline V gene are SGDLS and YYNGEE. The CDR3 is made up of 15 amino acids. V was pared by 2 bases and J by 1 base, with 5 bases of the junction left unmatched.

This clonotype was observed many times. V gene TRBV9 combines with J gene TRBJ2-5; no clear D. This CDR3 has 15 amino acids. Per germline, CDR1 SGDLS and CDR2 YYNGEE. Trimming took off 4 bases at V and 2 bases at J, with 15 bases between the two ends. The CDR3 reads CASSLSPAGQETQYF. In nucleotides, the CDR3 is TGTGCCAGCAGCCTTTCCCCCGCAGGACAAGAGACCCAGTACTTC.

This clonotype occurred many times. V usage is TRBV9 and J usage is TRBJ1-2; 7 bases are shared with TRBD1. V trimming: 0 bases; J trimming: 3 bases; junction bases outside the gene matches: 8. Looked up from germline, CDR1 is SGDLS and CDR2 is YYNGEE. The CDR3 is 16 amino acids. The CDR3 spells CASSVDGDSKHYGYTF. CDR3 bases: TGTGCCAGCAGCGTAGATGGGGACAGTAAACACTATGGCTACACCTTC.

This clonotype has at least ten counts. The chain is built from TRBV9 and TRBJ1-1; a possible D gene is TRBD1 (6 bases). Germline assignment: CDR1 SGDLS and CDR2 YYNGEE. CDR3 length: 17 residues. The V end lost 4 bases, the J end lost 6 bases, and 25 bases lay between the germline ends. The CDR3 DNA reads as TGTGCCAGCAGCCCTAAAGCGGGGGGCAATGGGGACTCTGAAGCTTTCTTT. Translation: CASSPKAGGNGDSEAFF.

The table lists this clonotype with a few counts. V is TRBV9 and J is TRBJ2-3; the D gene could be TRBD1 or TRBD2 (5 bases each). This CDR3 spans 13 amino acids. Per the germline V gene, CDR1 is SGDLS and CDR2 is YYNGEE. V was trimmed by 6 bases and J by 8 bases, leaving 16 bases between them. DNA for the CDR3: TGTGCCAGCAAAAGGGACGGGGCGGTTACGCAGTATTTT. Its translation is CASKRDGAVTQYF.

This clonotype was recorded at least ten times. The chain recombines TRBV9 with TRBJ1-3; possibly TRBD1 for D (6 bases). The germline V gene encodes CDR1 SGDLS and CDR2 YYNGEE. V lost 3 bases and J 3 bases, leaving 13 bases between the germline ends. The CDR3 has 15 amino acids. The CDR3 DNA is TGTGCCAGCAGCGAGGGGGTCTCGGGTGGAAACACCATATATTTT. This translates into CASSEGVSGGNTIYF.

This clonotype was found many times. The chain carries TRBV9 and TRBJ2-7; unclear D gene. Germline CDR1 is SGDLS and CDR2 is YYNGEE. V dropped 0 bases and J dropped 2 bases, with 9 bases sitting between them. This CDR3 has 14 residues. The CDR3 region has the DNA TGTGCCAGCAGCGTAGGCGGCGGACCCTACGAGCAGTACTTC. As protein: CASSVGGGPYEQYF. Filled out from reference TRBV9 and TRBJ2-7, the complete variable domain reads DSGVTQTPKHLITATGQRVTLRCSPRSGDLSVYWYQQSLDQGLQFLIQYYNGEERAKGNILERFSAQQFPDLHSELNLSSLELGDSALYFCASSVGGGPYEQYFGPGTRLTVT.

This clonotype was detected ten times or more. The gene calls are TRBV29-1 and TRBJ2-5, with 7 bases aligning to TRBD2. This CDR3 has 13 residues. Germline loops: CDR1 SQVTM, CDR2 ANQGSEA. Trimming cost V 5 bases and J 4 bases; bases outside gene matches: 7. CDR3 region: CSVNPGGGETQYF. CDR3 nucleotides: TGCAGCGTTAACCCGGGGGGTGGAGAGACCCAGTACTTC.

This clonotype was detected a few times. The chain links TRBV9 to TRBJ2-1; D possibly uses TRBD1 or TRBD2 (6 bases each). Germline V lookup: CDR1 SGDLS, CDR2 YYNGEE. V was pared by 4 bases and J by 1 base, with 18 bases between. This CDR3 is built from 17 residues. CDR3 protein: CASSPHGGELSYNEQFF. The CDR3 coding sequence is TGTGCCAGCAGCCCACACGGGGGCGAATTATCCTACAATGAGCAGTTCTTC.

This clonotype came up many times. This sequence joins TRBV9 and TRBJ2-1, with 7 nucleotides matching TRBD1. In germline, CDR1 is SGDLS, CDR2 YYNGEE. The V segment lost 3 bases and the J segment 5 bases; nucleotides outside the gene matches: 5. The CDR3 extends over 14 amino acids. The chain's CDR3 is CASSATGFDNEQFF. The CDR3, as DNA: TGTGCCAGCAGCGCGACAGGGTTCGACAATGAGCAGTTCTTC.

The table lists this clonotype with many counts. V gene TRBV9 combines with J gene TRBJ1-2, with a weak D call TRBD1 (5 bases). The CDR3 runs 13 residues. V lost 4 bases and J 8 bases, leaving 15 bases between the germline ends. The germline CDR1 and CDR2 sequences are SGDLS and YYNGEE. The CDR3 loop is CASSKEGWGGYTF. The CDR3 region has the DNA TGTGCCAGCAGCAAGGAGGGGTGGGGCGGCTACACCTTC.

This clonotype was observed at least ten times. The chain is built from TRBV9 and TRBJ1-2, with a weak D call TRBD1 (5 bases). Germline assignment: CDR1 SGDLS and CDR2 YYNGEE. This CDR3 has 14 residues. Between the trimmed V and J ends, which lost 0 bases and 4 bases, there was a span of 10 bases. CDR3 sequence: CASSVEQGIYGYTF. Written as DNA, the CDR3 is TGTGCCAGCAGCGTAGAGCAGGGAATCTATGGCTACACCTTC.

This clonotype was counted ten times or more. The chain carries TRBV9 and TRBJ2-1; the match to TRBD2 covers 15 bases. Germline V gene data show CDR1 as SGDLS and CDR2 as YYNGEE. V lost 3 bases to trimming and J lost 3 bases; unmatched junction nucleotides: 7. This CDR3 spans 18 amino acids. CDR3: CASSAGLAGGIFYNEQFF. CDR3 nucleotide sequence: TGTGCCAGCAGCGCCGGACTAGCGGGGGGGATTTTCTACAATGAGCAGTTCTTC.

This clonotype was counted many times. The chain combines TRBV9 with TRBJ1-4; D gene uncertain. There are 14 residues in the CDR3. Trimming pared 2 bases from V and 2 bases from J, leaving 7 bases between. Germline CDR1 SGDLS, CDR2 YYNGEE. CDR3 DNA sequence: TGTGCCAGCAGCGTCCATCCCACTAATGAAAAACTGTTTTTT. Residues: CASSVHPTNEKLFF.

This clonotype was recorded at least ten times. CDR3 region: CASSVGKVGLAGTDTQYF. DNA for the CDR3: TGTGCCAGCAGCGTAGGCAAAGTAGGACTAGCGGGCACAGATACGCAGTATTTT. The chain recombines TRBV9 with TRBJ2-3; TRBD2 agrees at 10 bases. The CDR3 sequence is 18 residues long. Germline CDR1 and CDR2: SGDLS and YYNGEE. V lost 0 bases to trimming and J lost 1 base; unmatched junction nucleotides: 8.

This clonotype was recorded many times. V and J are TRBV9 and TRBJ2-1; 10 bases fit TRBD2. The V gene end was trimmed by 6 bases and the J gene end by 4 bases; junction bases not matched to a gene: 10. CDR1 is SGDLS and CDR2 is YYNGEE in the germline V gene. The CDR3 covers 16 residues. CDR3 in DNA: TGTGCCAGCACCCCCTCAGGGACTAGCGCTTACAATGAGCAGTTCTTC. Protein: CASTPSGTSAYNEQFF.

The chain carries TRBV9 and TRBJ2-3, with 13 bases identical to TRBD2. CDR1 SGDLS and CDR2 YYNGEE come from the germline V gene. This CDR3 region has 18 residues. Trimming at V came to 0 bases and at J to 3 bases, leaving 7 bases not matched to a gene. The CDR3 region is CASSVAGLAGVATDTQYF. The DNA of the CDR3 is TGTGCCAGCAGCGTAGCCGGACTAGCGGGAGTGGCAACAGATACGCAGTATTTT.

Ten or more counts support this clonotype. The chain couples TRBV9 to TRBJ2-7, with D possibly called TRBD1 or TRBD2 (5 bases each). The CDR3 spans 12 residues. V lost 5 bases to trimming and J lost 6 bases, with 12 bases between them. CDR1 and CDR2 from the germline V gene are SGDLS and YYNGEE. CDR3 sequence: CASRGDGREQYF. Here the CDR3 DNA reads TGTGCCAGCAGGGGGGACGGGCGCGAGCAGTACTTC.